The text below deals with one TCR beta chain. The antigen is not known. The sample is drawn from a study of post-analysis software for immune sequencing data. Overall study: The study covered relapsing-remitting, secondary progressive and progressive-relapsing courses of multiple sclerosis.

Unique molecular identifiers were carried by the TCR beta cDNA libraries. TCRdb recomputed calls from the PCR reads with MiXCR, one row per CDR3 protein. Of about 760,000 distinct CDR3 sequences listed, 25% to 30% are singletons. Trimming left V 3 bases short and J 1 base short, with 11 bases between. CDR1 and CDR2 (germline): MNHNS, SASEGT. The CDR3 is 15 residues long. Overall study results and limits: Patients had higher frequencies than controls of five or six TRBV segments, including TRBV5-6, TRBV5-1 and TRBV20-1. Controls' normalized Chao1 diversity significantly exceeded that of multiple sclerosis patients.

This TCR was sampled from a girl under 18 with multiple sclerosis. The chain is built from TRBV6-1 and TRBJ2-3; perhaps TRBD2 as D (6 bases). Sequencing was done on a sample of blood. CDR3 nucleotides: TGTGCCAGCAGTGATGGGCTAGCGCGCACAGATACGCAGTATTTT. Residues: CASSDGLARTDTQYF.